This is a list of T cell receptor beta chains from one sample in a study of cytomegalovirus exposure and HLA in healthy donors. TCRdb's copy holds only in-frame clones and misses some; the assay was immunoSEQ multiplex PCR. The sample includes approximately 230,000 clones, roughly nine tenths of them seen just once. The sample was PBMCs. These receptors all stem from a man younger than 30 in good health and CMV-seropositive. Both conserved end residues are trimmed from each CDR3. The order of the fields is V gene, CDR3 protein.

TRBV5-8 ASSSGQTNRQETQY
TRBV5-1 ASTQRAGGDEQY
TRBV11-3 ASSLGDSYEQY
TRBV11-2 ASSLEPRTRNYGYT
TRBV13 ASSLDPSEAF
TRBV19 ASSGTGTGYT
TRBV29-1 SASAGTPDTQY
TRBV6-5 ASSWTSGRVGGELF
TRBV28 ASKSGQGGSQPQH
TRBV15 ATSPGQAGEKLF
TRBV25-1 ASRRTETQY
TRBV7-8 ASSPSGSVYGELF
TRBV4-2 ASTPERNTGELF
TRBV4-1 ASSHKIGTGSYEQY
TRBV18 ASSPSTGTLGEQY
TRBV15 ATSREGYGYT
TRBV5-6 ASSPGRDTGGAQY
TRBV28 ASIIPGQAQPQH
TRBV7-9 ASSFASRQGWSTGELF
TRBV10-3 AISEAGQELYGTQY
TRBV7-8 ASSLGGSRVSSYEQY
TRBV18 ASSPRGGGTGPYSNQPQH
TRBV27 ASGSTGELF